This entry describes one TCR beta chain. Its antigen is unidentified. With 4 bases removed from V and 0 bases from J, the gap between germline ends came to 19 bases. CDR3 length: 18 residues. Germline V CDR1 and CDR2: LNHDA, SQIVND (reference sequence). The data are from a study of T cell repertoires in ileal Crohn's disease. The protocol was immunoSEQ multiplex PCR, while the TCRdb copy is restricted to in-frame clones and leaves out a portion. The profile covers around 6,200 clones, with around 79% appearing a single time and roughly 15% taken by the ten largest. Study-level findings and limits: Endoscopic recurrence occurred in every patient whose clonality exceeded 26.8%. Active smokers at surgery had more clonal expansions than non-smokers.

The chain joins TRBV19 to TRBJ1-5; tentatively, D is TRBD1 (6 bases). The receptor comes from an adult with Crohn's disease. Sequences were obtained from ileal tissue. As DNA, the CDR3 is TGTGCCAGTAGTAATTGGAGGACAGAGGAGTATAGCAATCAGCCCCAGCATTTT. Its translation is CASSNWRTEEYSNQPQHF.